Listed below are T cell receptor beta chains from one sample, sequenced in a study of T cell responses to AZD1222 COVID-19 vaccine. TCRdb's copy holds only in-frame clones and misses some; the assay was immunoSEQ multiplex PCR. The table lists 100,000 to 150,000 clones, approximately 88% of them singletons. Sequenced material: peripheral blood, taken on day 0 of AZD1222 vaccination. The receptor source for this set is an adult in good health. Both conserved end residues are part of each CDR3. Fields, in order: clone size, V gene, J gene, D gene, CDR3 DNA, CDR3 protein. D genes are given only for firm matches. Rows give clone size only sometimes, using once, few, many, or a class for an expanded clone.

NA	TRBV5-8	TRBJ2-1	NA	TGTGCCAGCAGCCCAAGACCGGGGGTGAAGGAGCAGTTCTTC	CASSPRPGVKEQFF
NA	TRBV7-9	TRBJ2-2	NA	TGTGCCAGCAGCTACAAGAACACCGGGGAGCTGTTTTTT	CASSYKNTGELFF
NA	TRBV5-5	TRBJ1-3	NA	TGTGCCAGCAGCTTGGAGTTCTTCTCTGGAAACACCATATATTTT	CASSLEFFSGNTIYF
NA	TRBV30	TRBJ2-5	NA	TGTGCCTGGAGCCAAAAGGGGCTAGCCCAGGAGACCCAGTACTTC	CAWSQKGLAQETQYF
NA	TRBV18	TRBJ1-2	NA	TGTGCCAGCTCACCACCCTCACATACGCTCTATGGCTACACCTTC	CASSPPSHTLYGYTF
NA	TRBV6-5	TRBJ1-1	TRBD1	TGTGCCAGCAGAATACAGGGGGCAGCCTTCGGTGAAGCTTTCTTT	CASRIQGAAFGEAFF
once	TRBV5-5	TRBJ1-1	NA	TGTGCCAGCAGCTCCCGGGGTGACACTGAAGCTTTCTTT	CASSSRGDTEAFF
NA	TRBV6-5	TRBJ2-7	NA	TGTGCCAGCAGGCGGACGGCCGGCTACGAGCAGTACTTC	CASRRTAGYEQYF
NA	TRBV4-2	TRBJ2-1	NA	TGTGCCAGCAGCCAAGAGGGTGGGCTGGGGGTCTTCCCCTCCTACAATGAGCAGTTCTTC	CASSQEGGLGVFPSYNEQFF
once	TRBV11-3	TRBJ2-1	NA	TGTGCCAGCAGCTTTTTTCGGGGGAATGAGCAGTTCTTC	CASSFFRGNEQFF
once	TRBV7-9	TRBJ1-2	TRBD1	TGTGCCAGCAGCTCACAGGGGGCCTTGGGCTACACCTTC	CASSSQGALGYTF
NA	TRBV3-1/TRBV3-2	TRBJ1-6	NA	TGTGCCAGCAGCCAAGTCGGGCAGCCTTCCTCACCCCTCCACTTT	CASSQVGQPSSPLHF
NA	TRBV6-5	TRBJ2-7	NA	TGTGCCAGCAGTTACTCGATTCTGGCTAGTATCGACGAGCAGTACTTC	CASSYSILASIDEQYF
once	TRBV5-4	TRBJ2-7	NA	TGTGCCAGCAGCCGCCCTGGGGGGCGGGCGCACGAGCAGTACTTC	CASSRPGGRAHEQYF
NA	TRBV7-8	TRBJ1-6	TRBD1	TGTGCCAGCAGCTTTGGACAGGGGGGCTCACCCCTCCACTTT	CASSFGQGGSPLHF
NA	TRBV5-1	TRBJ2-5	TRBD1	TGCGCCAGCAGCCGGGGACAGGGAGAGGAGACCCAGTACTTC	CASSRGQGEETQYF
few	TRBV27	TRBJ2-2	NA	TGTGCCAGCGGTTTCTCCCCGTTACCGGGGGAGCTGTTTTTT	CASGFSPLPGELFF
NA	TRBV5-1	TRBJ1-1	TRBD1	TGCGCCAGCAGCTTGGTCGGCAGGGGGCCCACTGAAGCTTTCTTT	CASSLVGRGPTEAFF
NA	TRBV5-1	TRBJ1-1	TRBD1	TGTGCCAGCAGCCGCGAACAGGGGAGCAACACTGAAGCTTTCTTT	CASSREQGSNTEAFF
NA	TRBV19	TRBJ2-1	TRBD2	TGTGCCTCCTGCCCGGGAGGAGGCTACAATGAGCAGTTCTTC	CASCPGGGYNEQFF
NA	TRBV5-8	TRBJ1-5	NA	TGTGCCAGCAGCTTCGGTAGGCATCCCCAGCATTTT	CASSFGRHPQHF
NA	TRBV27	TRBJ1-1	NA	TGTGCCAGCCGGAGTAGGGTGACTCTGTGGGGTGAAGCTTTCTTT	CASRSRVTLWGEAFF
NA	TRBV6-5	TRBJ2-1	NA	TGTGCCAGCAGTTATTCCCGGGACCCTTCGAATGAGCAGTTCTTC	CASSYSRDPSNEQFF